The rows below give T cell receptor beta chains drawn from one sample of a study of blood T cell repertoires in COVID-19. Sequencing used immunoSEQ multiplex PCR; TCRdb keeps in-frame clones, though not all of them. The sample consists of roughly 68,000 clones, 90% of them appearing once. Sequenced input: peripheral blood. Receptors were obtained from a woman of 80 years or more with active COVID-19. Each CDR3 is given with its conserved first and last residue. A D gene is named only where the DNA matches it firmly. The size field is filled for only some rows; it gives once, few, many or a size class.

>TRBV6-5|TRBD1|TRBJ1-2|.
TGTGCCAGCAGTAAATTGACAGGGGGCAACTATGGCTACACCTTC
CASSKLTGGNYGYTF
>TRBV7-6|TRBD2|TRBJ2-2|.
TGTGCCAGCAGCCAAAGACTAGCGGGAGGGCCCGGGGACACCGGGGAGCTGTTTTTT
CASSQRLAGGPGDTGELFF
>TRBV20-1|.|TRBJ2-5|.
TGCAGTGCTAGGGTGGGCAGGACCCAGTACTTC
CSARVGRTQYF
>TRBV30|TRBD2|TRBJ2-3|.
TGTGCCTATCGTCCGACTAGCGGGAGGGCAGATACGCAGTATTTT
CAYRPTSGRADTQYF
>TRBV3-1/TRBV3-2|TRBD1|TRBJ1-2|.
TGTGCCAGCAGCCCGACAGGGGGCGCGGATGGCTACACCTTC
CASSPTGGADGYTF
>TRBV4-1|.|TRBJ2-7|.
TGCGCCAGCAGCCAAGGAGGGTCCTACGAGCAGTACTTC
CASSQGGSYEQYF
>TRBV15|.|TRBJ2-1|.
TGTGCCACCAGCACCCAGAAGAATATTGAGCAGTTCTTC
CATSTQKNIEQFF
>TRBV5-4|.|TRBJ2-7|.
TGTGCCAGCAGCTCCTCTCAAATCAGGGACTCTAGCTCCTACGAGCAGTACTTC
CASSSSQIRDSSSYEQYF
>TRBV7-2|.|TRBJ1-2|.
TGTGCCAGCAGCTTATCTTCAGGGGTTAGAAACTATGGCTACACCTTC
CASSLSSGVRNYGYTF
>TRBV9|.|TRBJ2-2|.
TGTGCCAGCAGCAAGGGAGGAGCCGGGGAGCTGTTTTTT
CASSKGGAGELFF
>TRBV5-1|.|TRBJ2-3|.
TGCGCCAGCAGCTGGGGCAGGGAAGGCACAGATACGCAGTATTTT
CASSWGREGTDTQYF
>TRBV18|TRBD2|TRBJ2-3|few
TGTGCCAGCTCACCCGGGACTAGGGGGAACACAGATACGCAGTATTTT
CASSPGTRGNTDTQYF
>TRBV19|.|TRBJ1-3|.
TGTGCCAGTAGTATAGATCGCGGCAGCTCTGGAAACACCATATATTTT
CASSIDRGSSGNTIYF
>TRBV5-5|.|TRBJ1-1|.
TGTGCCAGCAGCTTGGATAGGAACACTGAAGCTTTCTTT
CASSLDRNTEAFF
>TRBV27|TRBD1|TRBJ2-7|.
TGTGCCAGCAGGGTCTACAGGGGCCCCTACGAGCAGTACTTC
CASRVYRGPYEQYF
>TRBV29-1|.|TRBJ2-6|.
TGCAGCGTTGAAGTTGGGGGGGACAGGTTCGAGTCCAACGTCCTGACTTTC
CSVEVGGDRFESNVLTF
>TRBV11-3|TRBD2|TRBJ2-5|once
TGTGCCAGCAGCTCCTCTAGCGGCCTGGGTTCGGAGACCCAGTACTTC
CASSSSSGLGSETQYF
>TRBV9|TRBD2|TRBJ2-3|.
TGTGCCAGCAGCTTCCGCGGGGCGGGAGGAGATACGCAGTATTTT
CASSFRGAGGDTQYF
>TRBV11-1|TRBD2|TRBJ2-1|.
TGTGCCAGCAGCCGATCGGGGGGTCCGTACAATGAGCAGTTCTTC
CASSRSGGPYNEQFF
>TRBV5-6|TRBD2|TRBJ2-1|.
TGTGCCAGCAGCTCATTCGGACTAGCCGTCTACAATGAGCAGTTCTTC
CASSSFGLAVYNEQFF
>TRBV7-3|.|TRBJ1-2|.
TGTGCCAGCAGCTTAATCCCCGGGACACCCGCGTATGGCTACACCTTC
CASSLIPGTPAYGYTF
>TRBV28|TRBD1|TRBJ2-2|.
TGTGCCAGCAGTCCTTCACCGGGACAGGGAATCGGCGGGGAGCTGTTTTTT
CASSPSPGQGIGGELFF
>TRBV4-2|.|TRBJ2-6|once
TGTGCCAGCAGCCAAGGCAAATCAGCTGGGGCCAACGTCCTGACTTTC
CASSQGKSAGANVLTF
>TRBV7-8|.|TRBJ1-1|.
TGTGCCAGCAGCTCTGGACGGGATTCTGGAAACACTGAAGCTTTCTTT
CASSSGRDSGNTEAFF
>TRBV28|.|TRBJ2-3|.
TGTGCCAGCAGCCGACAGGCAACAGATACGCAGTATTTT
CASSRQATDTQYF
>TRBV15|TRBD1|TRBJ2-5|.
TGTGCCACCAGCAGAGAGCCCTGGCAGGGGGTAGAGACCCAGTACTTC
CATSREPWQGVETQYF
>TRBV4-1|TRBD1|TRBJ1-5|.
TGCGCCAGCAGCCAACCGGCGACAGGGGGCATAAGACAGCCCCAGCATTTT
CASSQPATGGIRQPQHF
>TRBV6-4|.|TRBJ1-1|.
TGTGCCAGCAGTGACTCGATTGGGCTCAGACGTAACACTGAAGCTTTCTTT
CASSDSIGLRRNTEAFF
>TRBV12-3/TRBV12-4|.|TRBJ2-3|.
TGTGCCAGCAGCCCGGGGAACACAGATACGCAGTATTTT
CASSPGNTDTQYF
>TRBV27|.|TRBJ1-1|once
TGTGCCAGCAGCCGGGGGGGGCAGAACACTGAAGCTTTCTTT
CASSRGGQNTEAFF
>TRBV6-6|TRBD2|TRBJ2-5|.
TGTGCCAGCAGTTCCCACACTAGCGGGAAAGAGACCCAGTACTTC
CASSSHTSGKETQYF
>TRBV28|.|TRBJ1-2|.
TGTGCCAGCAGTTTAAGGCAGGTGATTAACTATGGCTACACCTTC
CASSLRQVINYGYTF
>TRBV2|TRBD2|TRBJ2-1|.
TGTGCCAGCAGTGAAACTAGCGGGAGGTCAACCTACAATGAGCAGTTCTTC
CASSETSGRSTYNEQFF
>TRBV9|.|TRBJ1-4|.
TGTGCCAGCAGCGCGGTCGGAGGGGAACTGTTTTTT
CASSAVGGELFF
>TRBV16|.|TRBJ2-1|.
TGTGCCAGCAGCCAATGGGGAGGTGGGGCCAATGAGCAGTTCTTC
CASSQWGGGANEQFF
>TRBV9|.|TRBJ2-1|.
TGTGCCAGCAGCCTTATTTGGGACTCGAGCAGTCTGTTCTTC
CASSLIWDSSSLFF
>TRBV6-5|.|TRBJ1-5|.
TGTGCCAGCAGTTACTCAGGGGAGGATCAGCCCCAGCATTTT
CASSYSGEDQPQHF
>TRBV4-2|TRBD2|TRBJ2-2|.
TGTGCCAGCAGCTCGCGTGAGGCTAGCGGGGCTACCGGGGAGCTGTTTTTT
CASSSREASGATGELFF
>TRBV20-1|TRBD1|TRBJ1-1|.
TGCAGTGCTTCCGACAGGGCTGAAGCTTTCTTT
CSASDRAEAFF
>TRBV30|.|TRBJ1-6|.
TGTGCCTGGAGGAAGGCAGGGGTTTCACCCCTCCACTTT
CAWRKAGVSPLHF
>TRBV9|TRBD2|TRBJ2-3|.
TGTGCCAGCAGCGTAGGGACTAGCCCCACAGATACGCAGTATTTT
CASSVGTSPTDTQYF
>TRBV28|TRBD1|TRBJ2-5|.
TGTGCCAGCATGGGACAGCAAGAGACCCAGTACTTC
CASMGQQETQYF
>TRBV6-2/TRBV6-3|.|TRBJ2-5|.
TGTGCCAGCAGTACCGGACAGTTGCGTCAAACGGAGACCCAGTACTTC
CASSTGQLRQTETQYF
>TRBV19|.|TRBJ1-3|.
TGTGCCAGTAGCTTCATGAGCTCTGGAAACACCATATATTTT
CASSFMSSGNTIYF
>TRBV6-6|.|TRBJ2-2|.
TGTGCCAGCAACCGGGATCGGGCCGGGGAGCTGTTTTTT
CASNRDRAGELFF
>TRBV4-1|.|TRBJ1-4|.
TGCGCCAGCAGCCAAGATAGTACAGGAAATGAAAAACTGTTTTTT
CASSQDSTGNEKLFF
>TRBV7-9|.|TRBJ2-1|once
TGTGCCAGCTCCGCGAGGGAGCAGTTCTTC
CASSAREQFF
>TRBV4-2|.|TRBJ2-3|.
TGTGCCAGCAGCCAACTGGGGACTGGGAGTTCCACAGATACGCAGTATTTT
CASSQLGTGSSTDTQYF
>TRBV18|TRBD2|TRBJ2-2|.
TGTGCCAGCTCACCGCTGGGACTAGCGGACGGGGAGCTGTTTTTT
CASSPLGLADGELFF